The 23 T cell receptor beta chains below were found in one sample sequenced in a study of blood T cell repertoires in COVID-19. Clones were sequenced by immunoSEQ multiplex PCR, and TCRdb holds only the in-frame ones, with some missing. The repertoire holds roughly 110,000 clones, with over 60% as singletons. The material sequenced was peripheral blood. The receptor source for this set is a man between 65 and 85 years old with acute or convalescent COVID-19.

The rearrangement joins TRBV9 to TRBJ1-1; possible D gene TRBD1, 5 bases. The germline CDR1 and CDR2 sequences are SGDLS and YYNGEE. This CDR3 is built from 13 residues. Trimming took 0 bases from V and 7 from J, leaving 10 bases between them. DNA of the CDR3: TGTGCCAGCAGCGTAGAAGTCAGGGATGAAGCTTTCTTT. Translation: CASSVEVRDEAFF.

Only a few counts were recorded for this clone. The V call is TRBV11-2, the J call TRBJ2-1; possibly TRBD1 for D (6 bases). There are 14 residues in the CDR3. Germline V gives CDR1 SGHAT, CDR2 FQNNGV. The V gene lost 1 base and the J gene lost 7 bases, with 11 bases spanning the gap. The CDR3 sequence: CASSLVGARNEQFF. As DNA, the CDR3 is TGTGCCAGCAGCTTAGTGGGGGCCAGGAATGAGCAGTTCTTC.

This clone showed up just a few times. The rearrangement links TRBV2 to TRBJ1-2, with D unresolved. The CDR3 sequence is 12 residues long. V was clipped by 6 bases and J by 8 bases, with 13 bases between them. CDR1 is SNHLY and CDR2 is FYNNEI in the germline V gene. CDR3 residues: CASSQPREGYTF. CDR3 sequence (DNA): TGTGCCAGCAGCCAGCCACGGGAAGGCTACACCTTC. Full variable domain (rest looked up from reference TRBV2 and TRBJ1-2): EPEVTQTPSHQVTQMGQEVILRCVPISNHLYFYWYRQILGQKVEFLVSFYNNEISEKSEIFDDQFSVERPDGSNFTLKIRSTKLEDSAMYFCASSQPREGYTFGSGTRLTVV.

The J gene is TRBJ1-1, the V gene TRBV10-3; D perhaps matches TRBD1 (5 bases). The CDR3 length is 13 residues. V was cut by 4 bases and J by 3 bases, with 9 bases left in between. CDR1 is ENHRY, CDR2 SYGVKD, per germline. The CDR3 reads CAISATGDTEAFF. The CDR3 nucleotides read TGTGCCATCAGTGCGACGGGGGACACTGAAGCTTTCTTT.

The chain is built from TRBV19 and TRBJ2-1; TRBD1 agrees at 7 bases. This CDR3 is built from 15 residues. Germline V CDR1 and CDR2: LNHDA, SQIVND (reference sequence). V shed 7 bases, J shed 2 bases, and the junction held 8 bases outside the gene matches. The CDR3 protein is CASTSGQNAYNEQFF. CDR3 bases: TGTGCCAGTACCTCGGGACAGAATGCCTACAATGAGCAGTTCTTC.

This clone was detected once. The V gene is TRBV6-5, the J gene TRBJ2-7, with a tentative D call TRBD1 (6 bases). V was trimmed by 9 bases and J by 4 bases, leaving 16 bases between them. The CDR3 sequence is 13 residues long. The V gene's germline CDR1 is MNHEY and CDR2 SVGAGI. This CDR3 is CASDVGARYEQYF. The CDR3 nucleotides are TGTGCCAGTGATGTGGGGGCGCGGTACGAGCAGTACTTC.

The chain joins TRBV5-6 to TRBJ2-2; TRBD1 agrees at 9 bases. This CDR3 has 18 amino acids. The J segment lost 3 bases and the V segment lost 1 base, leaving 10 bases of the junction unmatched. CDR1 SGHDT and CDR2 YYEEEE come from the germline V gene. CDR3: CASSLYTGGVYDTGELFF. CDR3 coding DNA: TGTGCCAGCAGCTTGTATACAGGGGGCGTTTATGACACCGGGGAGCTGTTTTTT.

CDR3 sequence reads: CASSPASGSITDTQYF. CDR3 in DNA: TGTGCCAGCAGCCCTGCTAGCGGGTCGATCACAGATACGCAGTATTTT. The J gene is TRBJ2-3, the V gene TRBV3-1 (or the pseudogene TRBV3-2); TRBD2 aligns across 8 bases. V trimming: 4 bases; J trimming: 2 bases; junction bases outside the gene matches: 8. In germline, CDR1 is LGHDT, CDR2 YNNKEL (reference sequence). The CDR3 loop spans 16 amino acids.

The V call is TRBV12-5, the J call TRBJ1-5, with D possibly matching TRBD1 (6 bases). The CDR3 loop spans 14 amino acids. Germline V gives CDR1 LGHNT, CDR2 FRNRAP. The V and J ends lost 1 base and 5 bases respectively, with 9 bases between them. CDR3 residues: CASGLDGGHQPQHF. The CDR3 DNA follows: TGTGCTAGTGGTTTGGACGGGGGGCATCAGCCCCAGCATTTT.

This clone was seen a handful of times. The V call is TRBV27, the J call TRBJ1-1; D is undetermined. Germline assignment: CDR1 MNHEY and CDR2 SMNVEV (reference sequence). Trimming cost V 5 bases and J 4 bases, with 11 bases left between them. The CDR3 is 13 amino acids. In DNA, the CDR3 is TGTGCCAGCAGTCTAGAAGGTGGCACTGAAGCTTTCTTT. This codes for CASSLEGGTEAFF.

This rearrangement joins TRBV3-1 (or the pseudogene TRBV3-2) to TRBJ2-7; D is perhaps TRBD1 (6 bases). V lost 4 bases and J 2 bases, leaving 12 bases between the germline ends. Per the germline V gene, CDR1 is LGHDT and CDR2 is YNNKEL (reference sequence). The CDR3 is 14 residues long. CDR3 residues: CASSRRQVPYEQYF. The CDR3 bases are TGTGCCAGCAGCCGCCGACAGGTCCCCTACGAGCAGTACTTC.

This clone is a singleton in its sample. The sample has other DNA sequences that encode this CDR3 too. The CDR3 nucleotides are TGTGCCAGCTCGCCTACAGGGAACACTGAAGCTTTCTTT. This encodes CASSPTGNTEAFF. J is TRBJ1-1 and V is TRBV18, with D perhaps TRBD1 (5 bases). The CDR3 runs 13 residues. V dropped 6 bases and J dropped 1 base, with 9 bases sitting between them. Germline V lookup: CDR1 KGHSH, CDR2 LQKENI.

This chain joins TRBV21-1 and TRBJ2-1; the table's TRBD1 call for D was not verified on the DNA. TRBV21-1 is an annotated pseudogene. The CDR3 totals 16 residues. The CDR3 bases are TGTGCCAGCAGCAAGGAGAGGGACAGGTTCTACAATGAGCAGTTCTTC. This sequence encodes CASSKERDRFYNEQFF.

The V gene is TRBV18, the J gene TRBJ1-2; 7 bases are a match to TRBD1. The CDR3 contains 14 residues. Trimming took 4 bases from V and 8 from J; bases not matched to a gene: 10. CDR1 is KGHSH, CDR2 LQKENI, per germline. The CDR3 is CASSLATGEGGYTF. In nucleotides, the CDR3 is TGTGCCAGCTCACTAGCCACAGGGGAAGGAGGCTACACCTTC.

Concerning this clone itself: Other DNA sequences in this specimen translate into the identical CDR3. The CDR3 DNA follows: TGTGCCAGCAGTGACAGGACCAGCTCTGGGGCCAACGTCTTGACTTTC. Its translation is CASSDRTSSGANVLTF. The chain carries TRBV21-1 and TRBJ2-6; TRBD1, the table's D call, lacks a check against the DNA. TRBV21-1 is deemed a pseudogene. The CDR3 is made up of 16 amino acids.

The chain joins TRBV28 to TRBJ1-5; 7 bases are a match to TRBD1. The V gene's germline CDR1 is MDHEN and CDR2 SYDVKM. This CDR3 contains 14 residues. The V and J ends lost 5 bases and 5 bases, in that order; junction bases with no gene match: 6. CDR3 amino acids: CASSEGGGDQPQHF. CDR3 DNA: TGTGCCAGCAGTGAAGGAGGGGGCGATCAGCCCCAGCATTTT.

This chain uses TRBV2 with TRBJ1-6, with D possibly matching TRBD1 (5 bases). Trimming took 6 bases from V and 5 from J, leaving 17 bases between them. CDR3 size: 16 residues. In germline, CDR1 is SNHLY, CDR2 FYNNEI. The CDR3 nucleotides are TGTGCCAGCAGGGAAATGGGGGGTTCCAATAATTCACCCCTCCACTTT. Its protein is CASREMGGSNNSPLHF.

This clone has only a few counts. At one of its ends the junction is not consistent with the germline gene, which may arise from a read error. The chain is built from TRBV24-1 and TRBJ1-5; D unclear. The CDR3 has 14 residues. Germline V gives CDR1 KGHDR, CDR2 SFDVKD. CDR3 bases: TGTGCCACCAGTGGCAGCCATAGCAACCAGCCCCAGCATTTT. Translated, it gives CATSGSHSNQPQHF.

The rearrangement links TRBV6-5 to TRBJ1-2; no clear D. Germline V gene data show CDR1 as MNHEY and CDR2 as SVGAGI. The V and J ends lost 7 bases and 0 bases respectively, with 6 bases between them. This CDR3 contains 12 residues. The CDR3 loop is CASTGANYGYTF. The CDR3 region has the DNA TGTGCCAGCACCGGGGCTAACTATGGCTACACCTTC.

This chain links TRBV18 with TRBJ2-7; D gene uncertain. The CDR3 has 12 amino acids. The V gene's germline CDR1 is KGHSH and CDR2 LQKENI. Trimming pared 6 bases from V and 0 bases from J, leaving 6 bases between. The CDR3 coding sequence is TGTGCCAGCTCCCCCAGCTCCTACGAGCAGTACTTC. It translates to CASSPSSYEQYF.

The CDR3 sequence: CATSRDRQGKLFF. Here the CDR3 DNA reads TGTGCCACCAGCAGAGACCGACAGGGAAAACTGTTTTTT. The rearrangement joins TRBV15 to TRBJ1-4; the match to TRBD1 covers 7 bases. CDR1 is LNHNV, CDR2 YYDKDF, per germline (reference sequence). Losses at the gene ends were 0 bases for V and 10 bases for J; bases not matched to a gene: 2. This CDR3 has 13 residues.

V is TRBV5-6 and J is TRBJ1-2; 7 bases align to TRBD1. The CDR3 spans 17 residues. The V gene's germline CDR1 is SGHDT and CDR2 YYEEEE. The trim removed 0 bases at V and 3 bases at J, leaving 11 bases unmatched. The CDR3 DNA follows: TGTGCCAGCAGCTTGGCAGTAGGGGGCATACAGGACTATGGCTACACCTTC. Translation gives CASSLAVGGIQDYGYTF.

The chain joins TRBV6-5 to TRBJ2-1; TRBD2 matches at 9 bases. Looked up from germline, CDR1 is MNHEY and CDR2 is SVGAGI. The trim removed 7 bases at V and 4 bases at J, leaving 8 bases unmatched. This CDR3 is 15 amino acids long. The CDR3 reads CASTLAGAGYNEQFF. CDR3 bases: TGTGCCAGCACCTTAGCGGGGGCCGGGTACAATGAGCAGTTCTTC.